This TCR beta chain is drawn from a study of long-term antiretroviral therapy in people with HIV. The CDR3 loop spans 13 amino acids. V was pared by 1 base and J by 5 bases, with 9 bases between. Germline V gives CDR1 SEHNR, CDR2 FQNEAQ (reference sequence). They ran version v3.0 of the immunoSEQ assay at survey level. The protocol was immunoSEQ multiplex PCR, while the TCRdb copy is restricted to in-frame clones and leaves out a portion. The data hold about 35,000 clones, with roughly 82% observed a single time. This TCR was sampled from a man aged 18 to 30 with HIV. The input for sequencing was unsorted PBMCs, taken 0.3 years after starting antiretroviral therapy. The chain couples TRBV7-9 to TRBJ2-7; D is undetermined. The CDR3 coding sequence is TGTGCCAGCAGCTTAGACAGAAGAGACGAGCAGTACTTC. Its translation is CASSLDRRDEQYF. Full variable domain (rest looked up from reference TRBV7-9 and TRBJ2-7): DTGVSQNPRHKITKRGQNVTFRCDPISEHNRLYWYRQTLGQGPEFLTYFQNEAQLEKSRLLSDRFSAERPKGSFSTLEIQRTEQGDSAMYLCASSLDRRDEQYFGPGTRLTVT.